This entry concerns a single T cell receptor (beta chain). The data stem from a study of T cells in Graves' hyperthyroidism and ophthalmopathy. The CDR3 totals 14 residues. Germline CDR1 and CDR2: SGDLS and YYNGEE. Deletions cut 3 bases from V and 2 bases from J, with 12 bases between. The source material, RNA transcripts, was used to amplify TCR beta CDR3 regions. Researchers ran a first-round RT-PCR on the TCR CDR3 using the HTBI primer set. TCRdb ran MiXCR on the multiplex PCR reads and lists one entry per CDR3 protein. The table lists 600,000 to 650,000 distinct CDR3 sequences, less than 25% of them singletons.

This receptor was taken from a young man with Graves' ophthalmopathy. J is TRBJ2-7 and V is TRBV9; D possibly corresponds to TRBD1 (6 bases). Specimen: blood. CDR3 sequence: CASSAGDTTYEQYF. The CDR3 DNA is TGTGCCAGCAGCGCCGGGGACACCACCTACGAGCAGTACTTC.